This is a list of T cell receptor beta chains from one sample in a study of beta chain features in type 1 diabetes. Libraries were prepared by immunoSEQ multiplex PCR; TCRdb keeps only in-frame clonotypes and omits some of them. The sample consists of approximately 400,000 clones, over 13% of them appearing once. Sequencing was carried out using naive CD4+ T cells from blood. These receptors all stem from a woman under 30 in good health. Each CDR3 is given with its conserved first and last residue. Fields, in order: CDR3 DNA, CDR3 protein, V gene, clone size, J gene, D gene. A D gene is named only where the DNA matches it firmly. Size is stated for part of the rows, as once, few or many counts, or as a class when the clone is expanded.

CDR3nt: TGTGCCAGCAGCTCTTGGGGACAGGGGACGTTCGAGCAGTACTTC
CDR3aa: CASSSWGQGTFEQYF
v_gene: TRBV7-2
abundance: -
j_gene: TRBJ2-7
d_gene: TRBD1

CDR3nt: TGTGCCAGCAGACTGACAGGGAACTATGGCTACACCTTC
CDR3aa: CASRLTGNYGYTF
v_gene: TRBV5-4
abundance: few
j_gene: TRBJ1-2
d_gene: TRBD1

CDR3nt: TGTGCCAGTTTTGCTCCGGGACAGCAAAACAACGAGCAGTACTTC
CDR3aa: CASFAPGQQNNEQYF
v_gene: TRBV28
abundance: -
j_gene: TRBJ2-7
d_gene: TRBD1

CDR3nt: TGCAGCGTGGGGGGGTCCTACGAGCAGTACTTC
CDR3aa: CSVGGSYEQYF
v_gene: TRBV29-1
abundance: -
j_gene: TRBJ2-7
d_gene: TRBD2

CDR3nt: TGCGCCAGCAGCCCGCTGCAGGACACGGGGAGGGGCGAGCAGTACTTC
CDR3aa: CASSPLQDTGRGEQYF
v_gene: TRBV5-1
abundance: few
j_gene: TRBJ2-7
d_gene: TRBD2

CDR3nt: TGTGCCAGCAGCACAGAGCGGGAGGAGGGCACAGATACGCAGTATTTT
CDR3aa: CASSTEREEGTDTQYF
v_gene: TRBV28
abundance: few
j_gene: TRBJ2-3
d_gene: TRBD2

CDR3nt: TGTGCCAGCAGCCCTCAACGTAGGGGGGGAAGGTATGGCTACACCTTC
CDR3aa: CASSPQRRGGRYGYTF
v_gene: TRBV7-2
abundance: few
j_gene: TRBJ1-2
d_gene: -

CDR3nt: TGTGCCAGCAGCCGAGGCAGGGACTATGGCTACACCTTC
CDR3aa: CASSRGRDYGYTF
v_gene: TRBV28
abundance: -
j_gene: TRBJ1-2
d_gene: -

CDR3nt: TGTGCCAGCAGACGGGACAGCGGAGTGGGTGAGCAGTACTTC
CDR3aa: CASRRDSGVGEQYF
v_gene: TRBV6-6
abundance: -
j_gene: TRBJ2-7
d_gene: TRBD1

CDR3nt: TGTGCCAGCAGCCACGGCAGCGGACTAGCGGGAGAGACCCAGTACTTC
CDR3aa: CASSHGSGLAGETQYF
v_gene: TRBV5-4
abundance: -
j_gene: TRBJ2-5
d_gene: TRBD2

CDR3nt: TGTGCCAGCAAAGGGGGCGGCTCCTACGAGCAGTACTTC
CDR3aa: CASKGGGSYEQYF
v_gene: TRBV2
abundance: few
j_gene: TRBJ2-7
d_gene: TRBD1

CDR3nt: TGTGCCAGCAGCTTATCAGCAGCGAAGAACACTGAAGCTTTCTTT
CDR3aa: CASSLSAAKNTEAFF
v_gene: TRBV7-2
abundance: -
j_gene: TRBJ1-1
d_gene: -

CDR3nt: TGCGCCAGCAGTCTAAAGCCGGGACACTCCTACGAGCAGTACTTC
CDR3aa: CASSLKPGHSYEQYF
v_gene: TRBV5-1
abundance: -
j_gene: TRBJ2-7
d_gene: -

CDR3nt: TGTGCCACAGAGGGGGTCGGCGAGACCCAGTACTTC
CDR3aa: CATEGVGETQYF
v_gene: TRBV28
abundance: few
j_gene: TRBJ2-5
d_gene: -

CDR3nt: TGCGCCAGCAGCTTGTCGGGGTCGGGAGCAGAGACCCAGTACTTC
CDR3aa: CASSLSGSGAETQYF
v_gene: TRBV5-1
abundance: -
j_gene: TRBJ2-5
d_gene: -

CDR3nt: TGTGCCAGCAGCTTGAGCGGTAACTCCTACGAGCAGTACTTC
CDR3aa: CASSLSGNSYEQYF
v_gene: TRBV7-9
abundance: -
j_gene: TRBJ2-7
d_gene: -

CDR3nt: TGTGCCAGCGTGGGACAGAACTATGGCTACACCTTC
CDR3aa: CASVGQNYGYTF
v_gene: TRBV6-5
abundance: few
j_gene: TRBJ1-2
d_gene: TRBD1

CDR3nt: TGTGCCTGGAGTGTACAGTCAGGGGGCAACTATGGCTACACCTTC
CDR3aa: CAWSVQSGGNYGYTF
v_gene: TRBV30
abundance: few
j_gene: TRBJ1-2
d_gene: TRBD1

CDR3nt: TGCGCCAGTACCGGGACAGGGGTCCAAGAGACCCAGTACTTC
CDR3aa: CASTGTGVQETQYF
v_gene: TRBV10-2
abundance: -
j_gene: TRBJ2-5
d_gene: TRBD1

CDR3nt: TGTGCCAGCATTCCTACTAGCGGGGTATCCTACGAGCAGTACTTC
CDR3aa: CASIPTSGVSYEQYF
v_gene: TRBV6-6
abundance: few
j_gene: TRBJ2-7
d_gene: TRBD2

CDR3nt: TGTGCCAGCAGGGGGACTCCCGTGGAGACCCAGTACTTC
CDR3aa: CASRGTPVETQYF
v_gene: TRBV6-1
abundance: few
j_gene: TRBJ2-5
d_gene: -

CDR3nt: TGTGCCAGCAGCTCGACTGAGAGCTCCTACGAGCAGTACTTC
CDR3aa: CASSSTESSYEQYF
v_gene: TRBV25-1
abundance: few
j_gene: TRBJ2-7
d_gene: -

CDR3nt: TGTGCCACCAGCAGGACAGTCTCCTACGAGCAGTACTTC
CDR3aa: CATSRTVSYEQYF
v_gene: TRBV15
abundance: few
j_gene: TRBJ2-7
d_gene: -

CDR3nt: TGTGCCAGCAGACCAGGGGGACAGGGGACCTACGAGCAGTACTTC
CDR3aa: CASRPGGQGTYEQYF
v_gene: TRBV28
abundance: -
j_gene: TRBJ2-7
d_gene: TRBD1

CDR3nt: TGTGCCAGCAGTGGGTCAATTGGCCGCGGCGAGCAGTACTTC
CDR3aa: CASSGSIGRGEQYF
v_gene: TRBV2
abundance: few
j_gene: TRBJ2-7
d_gene: -

CDR3nt: TGCGCCAGCAGCTTAACCCGAGCGTTTAGCACAGATACGCAGTATTTT
CDR3aa: CASSLTRAFSTDTQYF
v_gene: TRBV5-1
abundance: -
j_gene: TRBJ2-3
d_gene: -

CDR3nt: TGTGCCAGCAGCTTAATAGACAGTAGGACCTACGAGCAGTACTTC
CDR3aa: CASSLIDSRTYEQYF
v_gene: TRBV7-9
abundance: few
j_gene: TRBJ2-7
d_gene: -

CDR3nt: TGCGCCAGCAGCCAAGATAGGCTAGCGGGAGGCCGGGGTGACGAGCAGTACTTC
CDR3aa: CASSQDRLAGGRGDEQYF
v_gene: TRBV4-1
abundance: -
j_gene: TRBJ2-7
d_gene: TRBD2

CDR3nt: TGTGCCAGCAGCTTGAGCGGGAGAGACCAAGAGACCCAGTACTTC
CDR3aa: CASSLSGRDQETQYF
v_gene: TRBV7-2
abundance: -
j_gene: TRBJ2-5
d_gene: TRBD2

CDR3nt: TGTGCCTGGAGTGGGAGGACAGGGGTCCCTGGGGCCAACGTCCTGACTTTC
CDR3aa: CAWSGRTGVPGANVLTF
v_gene: TRBV30
abundance: few
j_gene: TRBJ2-6
d_gene: TRBD1

CDR3nt: TGCGCCAGCAGCCAAAGACTAGCGGGATTCTACGAGCAGTACTTC
CDR3aa: CASSQRLAGFYEQYF
v_gene: TRBV4-3
abundance: -
j_gene: TRBJ2-7
d_gene: TRBD2

CDR3nt: TGTGCCAGCTCCCAAACAGAAAACTATGGCTACACCTTC
CDR3aa: CASSQTENYGYTF
v_gene: TRBV18
abundance: few
j_gene: TRBJ1-2
d_gene: -

CDR3nt: TGTGCCAGCGCCCGGAGGGGCACCTACAATGAGCAGTTCTTC
CDR3aa: CASARRGTYNEQFF
v_gene: TRBV27
abundance: -
j_gene: TRBJ2-1
d_gene: -

CDR3nt: TGTGCCAGCAGCTTGGTAGGTCTAGCGGGAAACTTC
CDR3aa: CASSLVGLAGNF
v_gene: TRBV5-6
abundance: few
j_gene: TRBJ2-7
d_gene: TRBD2

CDR3nt: TGCAGCGTGACCGGGACAGTCTACAATGAGCAGTTCTTC
CDR3aa: CSVTGTVYNEQFF
v_gene: TRBV29-1
abundance: few
j_gene: TRBJ2-1
d_gene: TRBD1

CDR3nt: TGTGCCAGCAGGATGACCCTGTGGCGGGCAGACAATGAGCAGTTCTTC
CDR3aa: CASRMTLWRADNEQFF
v_gene: TRBV11-2
abundance: -
j_gene: TRBJ2-1
d_gene: -

CDR3nt: TGCGCCAGCAGCCAAGAGCGGGGGTGGCCCTCTGGGGCCAACGTCCTGACTTTC
CDR3aa: CASSQERGWPSGANVLTF
v_gene: TRBV4-1
abundance: few
j_gene: TRBJ2-6
d_gene: TRBD2

CDR3nt: TGTGCCAGCAGCTTAACAGGGTCTGGAAACACCATATATTTT
CDR3aa: CASSLTGSGNTIYF
v_gene: TRBV7-2
abundance: few
j_gene: TRBJ1-3
d_gene: -

CDR3nt: TGCGCCAGCAGCAGAGGGACTTCTGTCTCCTACGAGCAGTACTTC
CDR3aa: CASSRGTSVSYEQYF
v_gene: TRBV5-1
abundance: -
j_gene: TRBJ2-7
d_gene: -

CDR3nt: TGTGCCAGTAACAGCCAGGCCTTGAATCAGCCCCAGCATTTT
CDR3aa: CASNSQALNQPQHF
v_gene: TRBV19
abundance: few
j_gene: TRBJ1-5
d_gene: -

CDR3nt: TGTGCCAGCAGTGCCCGACAAGCGGCCAGCACAGATACGCAGTATTTT
CDR3aa: CASSARQAASTDTQYF
v_gene: TRBV6-1
abundance: few
j_gene: TRBJ2-3
d_gene: -

CDR3nt: TGTGCCAGCAGACCCGAGAGCTCTGGGGCCAACGTCCTGACTTTC
CDR3aa: CASRPESSGANVLTF
v_gene: TRBV28
abundance: few
j_gene: TRBJ2-6
d_gene: -

CDR3nt: TGTGCCAGCAGTTTAATAGGACAGGGCCGTAGCACAGATACGCAGTATTTT
CDR3aa: CASSLIGQGRSTDTQYF
v_gene: TRBV28
abundance: few
j_gene: TRBJ2-3
d_gene: TRBD1

CDR3nt: TGTGCCAGCAGCTTGGGGGACAGGGGAGGAGAGACCCAGTACTTC
CDR3aa: CASSLGDRGGETQYF
v_gene: TRBV5-4
abundance: -
j_gene: TRBJ2-5
d_gene: TRBD1

CDR3nt: TGTGCCAGCAGCTTACCGGGACAGGGATCCTACGAGCAGTACTTC
CDR3aa: CASSLPGQGSYEQYF
v_gene: TRBV11-2
abundance: -
j_gene: TRBJ2-7
d_gene: TRBD1

CDR3nt: TGTGCCAGCAGTCCATCGGACAGTCTTAACACTGAAGCTTTCTTT
CDR3aa: CASSPSDSLNTEAFF
v_gene: TRBV27
abundance: few
j_gene: TRBJ1-1
d_gene: -

CDR3nt: TGCGCCAGCAGCCAAAATAGCGGGTTCCCCTACGAGCAGTACTTC
CDR3aa: CASSQNSGFPYEQYF
v_gene: TRBV4-1
abundance: few
j_gene: TRBJ2-7
d_gene: TRBD2

CDR3nt: TGCGCCAGCAGCCCGGGACAGGCCTCTGGCTGGCCACCTAACTATGGCTACACCTTC
CDR3aa: CASSPGQASGWPPNYGYTF
v_gene: TRBV5-1
abundance: -
j_gene: TRBJ1-2
d_gene: TRBD1

CDR3nt: TGTGCCAGCAGTTCTCCGGGACAGGCCTACGAGCAGTACTTC
CDR3aa: CASSSPGQAYEQYF
v_gene: TRBV28
abundance: -
j_gene: TRBJ2-7
d_gene: TRBD1

CDR3nt: TGTGCCAGCAGCCCGCGTTTCGACACCTACGAGCAGTACTTC
CDR3aa: CASSPRFDTYEQYF
v_gene: TRBV6-6
abundance: few
j_gene: TRBJ2-7
d_gene: -

CDR3nt: TGTGCCAGCAGCCCTGGCCTCCTTACCTACGAGCAGTACTTC
CDR3aa: CASSPGLLTYEQYF
v_gene: TRBV6-6
abundance: few
j_gene: TRBJ2-7
d_gene: -

CDR3nt: TGTGCCAGCAGCCCTAACTACAATGAGCAGTTCTTC
CDR3aa: CASSPNYNEQFF
v_gene: TRBV21-1
abundance: few
j_gene: TRBJ2-1
d_gene: -

CDR3nt: TGTGCCACCAGCGGTCGACTCAATCAGCCCCAGCATTTT
CDR3aa: CATSGRLNQPQHF
v_gene: TRBV15
abundance: few
j_gene: TRBJ1-5
d_gene: -

CDR3nt: TGTGCCTGGAGTTGGCGGTTCACTAACAATGAGCAGTTCTTC
CDR3aa: CAWSWRFTNNEQFF
v_gene: TRBV30
abundance: few
j_gene: TRBJ2-1
d_gene: -

CDR3nt: TGTGCCAGCAGTTTATTAAAGGGGCAACGGATGGCCTTC
CDR3aa: CASSLLKGQRMAF
v_gene: TRBV28
abundance: -
j_gene: TRBJ1-2
d_gene: -

CDR3nt: TGTGCCAGCAGCGTTCTTGGGGCAGCGGGCTACACCTTC
CDR3aa: CASSVLGAAGYTF
v_gene: TRBV5-4
abundance: -
j_gene: TRBJ1-2
d_gene: -

CDR3nt: TGTGCCAGCAGCTTAAGACAGGGGGCGAGTTACGAGCAGTACTTC
CDR3aa: CASSLRQGASYEQYF
v_gene: TRBV7-9
abundance: few
j_gene: TRBJ2-7
d_gene: TRBD1